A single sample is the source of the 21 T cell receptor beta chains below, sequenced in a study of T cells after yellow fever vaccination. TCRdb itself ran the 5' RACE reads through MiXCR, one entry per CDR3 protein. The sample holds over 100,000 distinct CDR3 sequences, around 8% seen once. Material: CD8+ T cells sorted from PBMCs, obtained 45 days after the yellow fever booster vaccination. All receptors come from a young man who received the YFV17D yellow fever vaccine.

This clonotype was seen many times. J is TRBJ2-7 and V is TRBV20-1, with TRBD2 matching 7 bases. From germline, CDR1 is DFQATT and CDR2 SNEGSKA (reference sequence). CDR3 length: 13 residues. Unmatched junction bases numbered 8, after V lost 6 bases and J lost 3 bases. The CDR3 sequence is CSALGGWFYEQYF. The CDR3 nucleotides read TGCAGTGCCCTGGGGGGGTGGTTCTACGAGCAGTACTTC.

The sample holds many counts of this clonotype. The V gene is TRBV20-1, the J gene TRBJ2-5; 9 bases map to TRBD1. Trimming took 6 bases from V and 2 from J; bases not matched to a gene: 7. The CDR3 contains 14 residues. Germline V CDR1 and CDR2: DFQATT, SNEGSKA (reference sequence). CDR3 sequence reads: CSAKTGTGQETQYF. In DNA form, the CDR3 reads TGCAGTGCCAAAACCGGGACAGGGCAAGAGACCCAGTACTTC.

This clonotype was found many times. In nucleotides, the CDR3 is TGTGCCAGCATGTGGGCGGGAGCGTACAATGAGCAGTTCTTC. Protein sequence: CASMWAGAYNEQFF. The chain recombines TRBV2 with TRBJ2-1; 7 positions match TRBD2. Trimming removed 7 bases from V and 4 bases from J; junction bases left unmatched: 7. The CDR3 is made up of 14 amino acids. Germline CDR1 reads SNHLY; CDR2 reads FYNNEI.

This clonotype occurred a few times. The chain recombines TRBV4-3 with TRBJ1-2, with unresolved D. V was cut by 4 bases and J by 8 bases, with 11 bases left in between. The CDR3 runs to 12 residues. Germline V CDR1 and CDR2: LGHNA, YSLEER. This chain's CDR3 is CASSLFNEGYTF. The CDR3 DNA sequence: TGCGCCAGCAGCCTCTTCAACGAAGGCTACACCTTC.

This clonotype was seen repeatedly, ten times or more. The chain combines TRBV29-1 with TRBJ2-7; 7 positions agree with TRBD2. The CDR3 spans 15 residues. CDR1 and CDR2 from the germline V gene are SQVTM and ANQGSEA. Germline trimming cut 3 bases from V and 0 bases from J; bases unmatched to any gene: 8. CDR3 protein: CSVDRAGKGSYEQYF. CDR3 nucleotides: TGCAGCGTTGATCGAGCGGGAAAGGGCTCCTACGAGCAGTACTTC.

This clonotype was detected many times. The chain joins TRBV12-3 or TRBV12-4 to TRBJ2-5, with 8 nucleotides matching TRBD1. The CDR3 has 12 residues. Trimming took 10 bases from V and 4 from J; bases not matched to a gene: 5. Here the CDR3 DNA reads TGTGCCACCCGCGGACAGGGAGAGACCCAGTACTTC. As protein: CATRGQGETQYF.

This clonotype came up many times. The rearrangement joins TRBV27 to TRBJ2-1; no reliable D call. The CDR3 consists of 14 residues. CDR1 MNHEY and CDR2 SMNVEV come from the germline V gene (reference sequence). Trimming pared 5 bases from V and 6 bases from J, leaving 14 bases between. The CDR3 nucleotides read TGTGCCAGCAGTAGTCTCGAGGTTTTCAATGAGCAGTTCTTC. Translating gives CASSSLEVFNEQFF.

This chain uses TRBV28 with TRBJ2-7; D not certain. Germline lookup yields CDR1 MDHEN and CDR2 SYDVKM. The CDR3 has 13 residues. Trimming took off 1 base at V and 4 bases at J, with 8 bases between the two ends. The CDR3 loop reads CASSLYFAYEQYF. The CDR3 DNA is TGTGCCAGCAGTTTATATTTCGCTTACGAGCAGTACTTC.

Here the CDR3 reads CASSQDLSGSYNEQFF. CDR3 bases: TGCGCCAGCAGCCAAGATTTATCAGGGTCGTACAATGAGCAGTTCTTC. J is TRBJ2-1 and V is TRBV4-3; maybe TRBD1 (5 bases). Germline CDR1 LGHNA, CDR2 YSLEER. CDR3 length: 16 residues. Trimming shortened V by 0 bases and J by 4 bases, and 13 bases separated the two germline ends.

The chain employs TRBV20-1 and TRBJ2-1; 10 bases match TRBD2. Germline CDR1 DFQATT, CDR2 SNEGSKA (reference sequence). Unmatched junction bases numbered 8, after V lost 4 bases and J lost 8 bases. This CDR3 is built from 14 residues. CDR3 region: CSATQREGPYEQFF. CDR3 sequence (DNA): TGCAGTGCTACCCAGCGGGAGGGCCCGTATGAGCAGTTCTTC.

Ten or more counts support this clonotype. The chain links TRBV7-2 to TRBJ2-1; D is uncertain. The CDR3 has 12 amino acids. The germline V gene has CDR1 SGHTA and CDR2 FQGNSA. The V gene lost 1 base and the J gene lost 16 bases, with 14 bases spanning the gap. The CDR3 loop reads CASSLGDPEIFF. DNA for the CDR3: TGTGCCAGCAGCTTAGGAGACCCGGAAATCTTCTTC. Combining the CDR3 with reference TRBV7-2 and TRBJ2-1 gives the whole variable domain GAGVSQSPSNKVTEKGKDVELRCDPISGHTALYWYRQSLGQGLEFLIYFQGNSAPDKSGLPSDRFSAERTGGSVSTLTIQRTQQEDSAVYLCASSLGDPEIFFGPGTRLTVL.

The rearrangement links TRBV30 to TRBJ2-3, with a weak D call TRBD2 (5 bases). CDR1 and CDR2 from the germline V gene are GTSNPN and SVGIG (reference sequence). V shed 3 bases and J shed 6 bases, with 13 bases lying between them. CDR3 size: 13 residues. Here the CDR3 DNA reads TGTGCCTGGAGCTTGGAGGTTTCGGATACGCAGTATTTT. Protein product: CAWSLEVSDTQYF. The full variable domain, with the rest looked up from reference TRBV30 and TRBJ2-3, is SQTIHQWPATLVQPVGSPLSLECTVEGTSNPNLYWYRQAAGRGLQLLFYSVGIGQISSEVPQNLSASRPQDRQFILSSKKLLLSDSGFYLCAWSLEVSDTQYFGPGTRLTVL.

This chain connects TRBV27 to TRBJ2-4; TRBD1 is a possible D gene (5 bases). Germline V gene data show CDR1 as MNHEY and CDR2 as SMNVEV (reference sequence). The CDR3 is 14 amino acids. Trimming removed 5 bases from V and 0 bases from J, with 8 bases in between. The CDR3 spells CASSAGLAKNIQYF. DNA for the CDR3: TGTGCCAGCAGTGCAGGGCTAGCCAAAAACATTCAGTACTTC.

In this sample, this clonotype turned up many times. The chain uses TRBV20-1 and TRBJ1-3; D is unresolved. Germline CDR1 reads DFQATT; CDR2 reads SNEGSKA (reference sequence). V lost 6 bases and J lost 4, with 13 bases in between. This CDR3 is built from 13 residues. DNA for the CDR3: TGCAGTGCAGAATATCCGGGCGGAAACACCATATATTTT. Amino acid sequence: CSAEYPGGNTIYF.

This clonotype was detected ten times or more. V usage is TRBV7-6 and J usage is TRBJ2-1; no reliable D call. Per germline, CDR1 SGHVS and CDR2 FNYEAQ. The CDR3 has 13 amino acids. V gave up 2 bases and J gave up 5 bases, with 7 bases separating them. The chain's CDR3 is CASSLLGHNEQFF. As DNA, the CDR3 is TGTGCCAGCAGCTTATTGGGCCACAATGAGCAGTTCTTC.

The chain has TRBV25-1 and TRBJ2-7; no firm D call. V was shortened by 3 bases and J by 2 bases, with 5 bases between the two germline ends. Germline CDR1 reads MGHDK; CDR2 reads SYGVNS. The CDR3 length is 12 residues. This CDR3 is CASSDSAYEQYF. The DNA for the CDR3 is TGTGCCAGCAGTGACAGTGCCTACGAGCAGTACTTC.

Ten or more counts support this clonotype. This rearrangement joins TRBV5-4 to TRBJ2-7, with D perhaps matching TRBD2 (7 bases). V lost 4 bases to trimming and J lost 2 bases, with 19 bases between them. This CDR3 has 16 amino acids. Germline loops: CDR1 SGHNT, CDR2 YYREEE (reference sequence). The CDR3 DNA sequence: TGTGCCAGCAGCCCCGACGTGGGGGGGGCAACCTACGAGCAGTACTTC. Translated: CASSPDVGGATYEQYF.

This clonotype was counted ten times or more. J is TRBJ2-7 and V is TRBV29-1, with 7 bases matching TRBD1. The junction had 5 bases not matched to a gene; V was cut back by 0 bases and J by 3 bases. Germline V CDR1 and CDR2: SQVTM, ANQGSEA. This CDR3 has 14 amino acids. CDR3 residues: CSVEDLNRGYEQYF. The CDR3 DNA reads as TGCAGCGTTGAAGATCTTAACAGGGGCTACGAGCAGTACTTC.

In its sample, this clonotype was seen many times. In nucleotides, the CDR3 is TGCAGTGCCAGGCAACTAGCGGGCGAATACAATGAGCAGTTCTTC. Translating it yields CSARQLAGEYNEQFF. The rearrangement joins TRBV20-1 to TRBJ2-1, with 9 nucleotides matching TRBD2. Germline loops: CDR1 DFQATT, CDR2 SNEGSKA (reference sequence). The CDR3 runs to 15 residues. V lost 6 bases to trimming and J lost 4 bases; unmatched junction nucleotides: 10.

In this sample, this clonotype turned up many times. The CDR3 protein is CASSLSLGQQNIQYF. CDR3 bases: TGTGCCAGCAGCTTGAGTTTAGGACAGCAAAACATTCAGTACTTC. This chain uses TRBV7-2 with TRBJ2-4; D may be TRBD1 (6 bases). Germline values: CDR1 SGHTA, CDR2 FQGNSA. This CDR3 is built from 15 residues. V was pared by 3 bases and J by 5 bases, with 14 bases between.

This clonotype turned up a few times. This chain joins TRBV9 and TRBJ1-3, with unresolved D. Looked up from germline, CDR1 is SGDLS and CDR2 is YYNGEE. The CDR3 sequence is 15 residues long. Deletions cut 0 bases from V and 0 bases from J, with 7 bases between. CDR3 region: CASSVGFSSGNTIYF. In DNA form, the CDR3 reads TGTGCCAGCAGCGTAGGGTTTTCCTCTGGAAACACCATATATTTT.